The T cell receptor (beta chain) described here comes from a study of T cell repertoires in cytomegalovirus infection. Study at large: Both a matching HLA type and CMV infection were indicated by public TCR beta signatures.

TCRdb reanalysed the reads using MiXCR and keeps one entry per CDR3 protein. Seen here are approximately 250,000 distinct CDR3 sequences, approximately 24% observed once, and the top ten hold around a sixth. The V end was cut by 5 bases, the J end by 11 bases, with 12 bases between. The CDR3 runs 11 residues. Study conclusions and caveats: CMV carriers having the relevant HLA were flagged by cumulative public TCR beta family frequency.

As regards this clonotype: Its antigen is not identified.

This chain joins TRBV12-3 or TRBV12-4 and TRBJ1-1; D remains unclear. This TCR came from a human donor in good health (CMV status not recorded). Some clones in this sample may be carry-over from other donors' samples. What was sequenced was CD8+ T cells from PBMCs. CDR3 residues: CASSPGREAFF. The CDR3 nucleotides read TGTGCCAGCAGTCCCGGGCGGGAGGCTTTCTTT.